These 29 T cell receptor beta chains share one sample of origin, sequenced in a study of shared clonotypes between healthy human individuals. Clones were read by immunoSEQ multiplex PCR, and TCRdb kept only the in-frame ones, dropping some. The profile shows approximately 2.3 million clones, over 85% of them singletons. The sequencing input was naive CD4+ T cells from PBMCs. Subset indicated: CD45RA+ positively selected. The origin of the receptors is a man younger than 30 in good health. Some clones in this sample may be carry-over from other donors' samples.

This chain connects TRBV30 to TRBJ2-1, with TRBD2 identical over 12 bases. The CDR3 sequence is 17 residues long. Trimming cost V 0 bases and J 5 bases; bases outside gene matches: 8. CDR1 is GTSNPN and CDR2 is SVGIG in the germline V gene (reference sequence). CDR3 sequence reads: CAWSVTWTSGTNNEQFF. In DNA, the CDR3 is TGTGCCTGGAGTGTAACTTGGACTAGCGGGACGAACAATGAGCAGTTCTTC.

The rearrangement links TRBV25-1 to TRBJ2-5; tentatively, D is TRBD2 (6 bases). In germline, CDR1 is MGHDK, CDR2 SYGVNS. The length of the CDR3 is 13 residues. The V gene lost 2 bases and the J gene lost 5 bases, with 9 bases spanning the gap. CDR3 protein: CASSEAAGETQYF. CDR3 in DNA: TGTGCCAGCAGTGAAGCGGCGGGGGAGACCCAGTACTTC. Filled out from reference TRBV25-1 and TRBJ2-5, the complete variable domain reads EADIYQTPRYLVIGTGKKITLECSQTMGHDKMYWYQQDPGMELHLIHYSYGVNSTEKGDLSSESTVSRIRTEHFPLTLESARPSHTSQYLCASSEAAGETQYFGPGTRLLVL.

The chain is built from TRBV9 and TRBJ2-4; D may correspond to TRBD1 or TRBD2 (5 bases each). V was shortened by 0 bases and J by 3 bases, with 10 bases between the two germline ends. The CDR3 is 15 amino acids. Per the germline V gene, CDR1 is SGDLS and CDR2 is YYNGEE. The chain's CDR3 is CASSVGGTYKNIQYF. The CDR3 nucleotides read TGTGCCAGCAGCGTAGGTGGGACGTACAAAAACATTCAGTACTTC. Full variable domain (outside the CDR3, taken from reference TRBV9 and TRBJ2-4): DSGVTQTPKHLITATGQRVTLRCSPRSGDLSVYWYQQSLDQGLQFLIQYYNGEERAKGNILERFSAQQFPDLHSELNLSSLELGDSALYFCASSVGGTYKNIQYFGAGTRLSVL.

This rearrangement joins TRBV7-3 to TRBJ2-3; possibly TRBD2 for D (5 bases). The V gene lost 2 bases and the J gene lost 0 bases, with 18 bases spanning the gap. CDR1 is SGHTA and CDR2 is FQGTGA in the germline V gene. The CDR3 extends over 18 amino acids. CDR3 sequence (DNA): TGTGCCAGCAGCTTAGGGCATCGGGCTAGCAGGAGCACAGATACGCAGTATTTT. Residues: CASSLGHRASRSTDTQYF.

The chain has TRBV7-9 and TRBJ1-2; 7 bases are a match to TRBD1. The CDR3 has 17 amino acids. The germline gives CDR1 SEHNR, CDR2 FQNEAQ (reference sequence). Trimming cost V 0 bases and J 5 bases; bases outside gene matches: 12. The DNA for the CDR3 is TGTGCCAGCAGCTTAGCGTCAGGGGAGGGGGCCTCGTATGGCTACACCTTC. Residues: CASSLASGEGASYGYTF.

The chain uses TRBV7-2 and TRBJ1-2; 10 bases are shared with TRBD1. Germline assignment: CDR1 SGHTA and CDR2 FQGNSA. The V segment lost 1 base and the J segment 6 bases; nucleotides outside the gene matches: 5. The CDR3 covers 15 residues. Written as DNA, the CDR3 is TGTGCCAGCAGCTTAGGTACCGGGACAGGGGATGGCTACACCTTC. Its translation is CASSLGTGTGDGYTF.

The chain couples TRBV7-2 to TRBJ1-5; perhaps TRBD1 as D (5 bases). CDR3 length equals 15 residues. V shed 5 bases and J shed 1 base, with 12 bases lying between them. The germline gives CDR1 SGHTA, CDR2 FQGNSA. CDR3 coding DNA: TGTGCCAGCAGCCCATCTCAGGGAAGCAATCAGCCCCAGCATTTT. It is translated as CASSPSQGSNQPQHF.

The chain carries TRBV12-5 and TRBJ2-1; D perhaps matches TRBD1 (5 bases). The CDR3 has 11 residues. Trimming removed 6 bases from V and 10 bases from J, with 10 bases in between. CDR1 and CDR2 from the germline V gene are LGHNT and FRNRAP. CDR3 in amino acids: CASGVGREQFF. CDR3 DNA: TGTGCTAGTGGCGTGGGGCGGGAGCAGTTCTTC.

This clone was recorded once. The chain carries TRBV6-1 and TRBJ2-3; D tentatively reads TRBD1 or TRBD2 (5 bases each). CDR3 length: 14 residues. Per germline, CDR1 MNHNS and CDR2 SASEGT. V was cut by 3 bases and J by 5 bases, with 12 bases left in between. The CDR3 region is CASSDRDLVDTQYF. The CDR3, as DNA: TGTGCCAGCAGTGATCGGGACCTGGTAGATACGCAGTATTTT.

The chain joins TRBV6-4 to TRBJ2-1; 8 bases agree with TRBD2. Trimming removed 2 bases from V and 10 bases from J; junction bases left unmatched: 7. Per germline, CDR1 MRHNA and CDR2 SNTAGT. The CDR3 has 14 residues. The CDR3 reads CASSDGGTSNEQFF. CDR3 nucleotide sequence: TGTGCCAGCAGTGACGGTGGGACTAGTAACGAGCAGTTCTTC.

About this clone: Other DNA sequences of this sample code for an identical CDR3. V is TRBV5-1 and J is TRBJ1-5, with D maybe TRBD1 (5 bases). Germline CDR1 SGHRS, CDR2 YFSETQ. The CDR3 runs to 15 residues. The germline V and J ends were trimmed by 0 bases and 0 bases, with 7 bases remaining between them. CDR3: CASSLGQNSNQPQHF. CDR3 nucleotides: TGCGCCAGCAGCTTGGGACAGAATAGCAATCAGCCCCAGCATTTT.

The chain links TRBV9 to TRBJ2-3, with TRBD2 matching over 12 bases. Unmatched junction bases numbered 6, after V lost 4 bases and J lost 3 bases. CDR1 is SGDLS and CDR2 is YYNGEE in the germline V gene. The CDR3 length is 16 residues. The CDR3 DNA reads TGTGCCAGCAGCTATCGACTAGCGGGAGTGACAGATACGCAGTATTTT. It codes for CASSYRLAGVTDTQYF.

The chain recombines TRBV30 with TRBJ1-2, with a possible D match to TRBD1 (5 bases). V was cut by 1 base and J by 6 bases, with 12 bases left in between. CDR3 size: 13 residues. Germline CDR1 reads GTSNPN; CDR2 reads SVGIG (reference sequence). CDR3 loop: CAWSGGRQDGYTF. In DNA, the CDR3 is TGTGCCTGGAGTGGGGGCCGGCAGGATGGCTACACCTTC.

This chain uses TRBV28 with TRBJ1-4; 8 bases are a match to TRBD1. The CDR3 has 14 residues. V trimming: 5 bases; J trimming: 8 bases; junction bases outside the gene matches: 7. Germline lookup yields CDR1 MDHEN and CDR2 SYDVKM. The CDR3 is CASSPDRAGEKLFF. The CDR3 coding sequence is TGTGCCAGCAGTCCGGACAGGGCGGGGGAAAAACTGTTTTTT.

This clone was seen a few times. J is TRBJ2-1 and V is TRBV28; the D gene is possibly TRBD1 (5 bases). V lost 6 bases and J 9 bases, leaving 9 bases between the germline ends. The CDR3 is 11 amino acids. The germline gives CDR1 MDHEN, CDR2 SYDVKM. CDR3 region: CASRGRVEQFF. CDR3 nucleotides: TGTGCCAGCAGGGGGCGCGTTGAGCAGTTCTTC.

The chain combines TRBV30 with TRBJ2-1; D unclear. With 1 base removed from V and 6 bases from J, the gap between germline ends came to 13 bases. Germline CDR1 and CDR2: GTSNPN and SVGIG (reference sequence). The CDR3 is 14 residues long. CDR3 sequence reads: CAWSASIQANEQFF. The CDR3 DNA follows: TGTGCCTGGAGTGCCAGTATCCAGGCCAATGAGCAGTTCTTC.

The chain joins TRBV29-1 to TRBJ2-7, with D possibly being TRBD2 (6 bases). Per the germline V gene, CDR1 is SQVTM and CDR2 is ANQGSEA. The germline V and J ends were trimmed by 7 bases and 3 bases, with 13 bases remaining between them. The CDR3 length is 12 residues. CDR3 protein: CSANAGLYEQYF. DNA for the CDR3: TGCAGCGCCAATGCGGGGCTCTACGAGCAGTACTTC.

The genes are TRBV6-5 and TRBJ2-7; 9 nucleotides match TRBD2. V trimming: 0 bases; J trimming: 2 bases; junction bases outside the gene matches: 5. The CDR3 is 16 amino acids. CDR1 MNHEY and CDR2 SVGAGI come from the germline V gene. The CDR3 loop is CASSYSGLAPTYEQYF. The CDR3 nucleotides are TGTGCCAGCAGTTACTCTGGACTAGCGCCAACCTACGAGCAGTACTTC.

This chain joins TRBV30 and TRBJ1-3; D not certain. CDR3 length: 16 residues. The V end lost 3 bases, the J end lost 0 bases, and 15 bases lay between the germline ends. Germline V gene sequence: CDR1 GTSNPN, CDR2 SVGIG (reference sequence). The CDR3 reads CAWSSMYPLSGNTIYF. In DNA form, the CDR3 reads TGTGCCTGGAGCAGTATGTACCCACTCTCTGGAAACACCATATATTTT.

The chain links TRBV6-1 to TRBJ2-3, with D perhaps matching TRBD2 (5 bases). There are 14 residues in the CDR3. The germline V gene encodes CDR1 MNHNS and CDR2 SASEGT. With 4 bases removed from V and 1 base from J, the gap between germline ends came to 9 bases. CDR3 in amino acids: CASSAGWGTDTQYF. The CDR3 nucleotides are TGTGCCAGCAGTGCGGGATGGGGCACAGATACGCAGTATTTT.

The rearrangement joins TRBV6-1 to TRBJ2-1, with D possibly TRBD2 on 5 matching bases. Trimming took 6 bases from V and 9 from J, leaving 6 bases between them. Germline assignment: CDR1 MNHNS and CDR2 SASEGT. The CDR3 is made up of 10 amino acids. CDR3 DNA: TGTGCCAGCAGGGCGGGTGAGCAGTTCTTC. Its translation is CASRAGEQFF.

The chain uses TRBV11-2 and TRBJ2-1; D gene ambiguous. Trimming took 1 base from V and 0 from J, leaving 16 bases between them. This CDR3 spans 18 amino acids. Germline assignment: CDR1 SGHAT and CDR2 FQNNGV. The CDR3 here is CASSLGLQVLSSYNEQFF. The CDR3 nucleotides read TGTGCCAGCAGCTTAGGCCTACAAGTCTTGAGCTCCTACAATGAGCAGTTCTTC.

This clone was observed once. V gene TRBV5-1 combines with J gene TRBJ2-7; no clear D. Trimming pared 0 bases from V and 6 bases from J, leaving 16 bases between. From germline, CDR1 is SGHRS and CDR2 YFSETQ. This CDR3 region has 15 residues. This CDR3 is CASSLAPLGVSEQYF. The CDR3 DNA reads TGCGCCAGCAGCTTGGCGCCGCTAGGCGTGTCCGAGCAGTACTTC.

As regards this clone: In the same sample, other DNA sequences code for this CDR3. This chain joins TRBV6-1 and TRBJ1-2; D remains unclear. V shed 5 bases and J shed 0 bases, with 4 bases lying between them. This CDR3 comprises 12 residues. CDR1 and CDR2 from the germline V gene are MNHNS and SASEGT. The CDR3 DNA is TGTGCCAGCAGTCAGGCTAACTATGGCTACACCTTC. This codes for CASSQANYGYTF.

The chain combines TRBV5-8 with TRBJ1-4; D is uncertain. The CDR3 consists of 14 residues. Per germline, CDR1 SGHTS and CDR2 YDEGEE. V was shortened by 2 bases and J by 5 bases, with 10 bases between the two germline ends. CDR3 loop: CASSLGQTNEKLFF. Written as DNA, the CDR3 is TGTGCCAGCAGCTTAGGTCAAACAAATGAAAAACTGTTTTTT.

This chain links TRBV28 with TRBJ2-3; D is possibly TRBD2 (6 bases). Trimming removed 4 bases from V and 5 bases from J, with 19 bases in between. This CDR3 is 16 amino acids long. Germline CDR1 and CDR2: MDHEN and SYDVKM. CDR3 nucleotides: TGTGCCAGCAGTTCGCGCGGGACCTCACATGGAGATACGCAGTATTTT. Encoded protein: CASSSRGTSHGDTQYF.

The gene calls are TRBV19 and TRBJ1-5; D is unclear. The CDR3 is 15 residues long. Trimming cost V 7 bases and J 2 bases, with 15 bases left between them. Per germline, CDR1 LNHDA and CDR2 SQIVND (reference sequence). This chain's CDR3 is CASTLGRGGNQPQHF. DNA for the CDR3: TGTGCCAGTACACTCGGACGGGGAGGCAATCAGCCCCAGCATTTT.

For the CDR3, the DNA is TGTGCCAGCAGTCGGACAGGGGTAGGAAATTCACCCCTCCACTTT. It translates to CASSRTGVGNSPLHF. The chain employs TRBV6-5 and TRBJ1-6, with 9 bases that match TRBD1. V was pared by 5 bases and J by 7 bases, with 6 bases of the junction left unmatched. This CDR3 contains 15 residues. In germline, CDR1 is MNHEY, CDR2 SVGAGI.

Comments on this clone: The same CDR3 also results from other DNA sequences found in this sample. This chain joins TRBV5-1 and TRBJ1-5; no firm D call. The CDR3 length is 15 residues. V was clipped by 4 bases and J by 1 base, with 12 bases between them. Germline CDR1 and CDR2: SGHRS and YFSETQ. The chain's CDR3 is CASSPGLVSNQPQHF. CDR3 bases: TGCGCCAGCAGCCCGGGGTTGGTGAGCAATCAGCCCCAGCATTTT.